This TCR beta chain was recovered during a study of T cell responses to AZD1222 COVID-19 vaccine (TCRdb year 2021). The study in broad terms: TCR sequencing was performed for over 230 trial participants, of whom some 200 were given two doses of AZD1222 and some 26 were given two doses of MenACWY control vaccine. Enrollment into the trials was organized by age into subgroups of 18-55, 56-69 and 70-plus years, and those subgroups contained about 150, 27 and 61 TCR-sequenced participants, respectively.

Per the publication, the time point label means: about 28 days (+/-7) after the second vaccine dose. AZD1222 recipients whose second dose came at about 4 weeks and those whose second dose came at about 12 weeks were combined into one group, since spike-specific TCR depth and breadth did not differ between the two schedules. Samples from vaccinated people were obtained from the UK trials COV001 and COV002, which included a single-blind randomized controlled phase 2/3 trial of AZD1222 (ChAdOx1 nCoV-19) in healthy adults. For TCRbeta chain sequencing, PBMC samples were collected from trial participants at day 0 and at day 28 after the second dose. A note on this clone: Its antigen remains undetermined. There are no base qualities to consult, and no much larger clone falls within one base.

The investigation overall reported the following: CD4 TCRs associated with the vaccine covered the entire spike protein, and the dominant responses were in regions 160-218 and 743-854. In the small 56-69-year group, the increase in depth fell short of significance, most likely because of low power. Reportedly, close to half of the unique spike-specific TCRs recognized epitopes lying outside the regions that are mutated in the B.1.351 and B.1.1.7 variants. Participants were mostly white British and included more females than males, and it was suggested by the authors that clonal diversity may have been underestimated. Spike-specific TCR breadth and depth rose significantly after two AZD1222 doses compared with day 0 and with MenACWY recipients. No day 14 peak-response samples were available, so repertoires were characterized only after the peak T cell response. Conclusions about previously exposed vaccinees were limited because only six AZD1222 recipients were SARS-CoV-2 seropositive at baseline.

V is cut by 1 base and J by 6 bases, and the space between the germline ends is 3 bases. Taken from the germline V gene, the CDR1 and CDR2 loops are SGHAT and FQNNGV. The CDR3, cysteine through phenylalanine, is 11 amino acids long. Of the read, only the CDR3 DNA is kept; its 33 bases are in frame from base 1. The CDR3 regions of human TCRbeta chains were analyzed by immunosequencing. Processing in the source paper ran as follows. Repertoire TCRs were matched against a reference library of SARS-CoV-2-specific TCRs generated with the MIRA antigen-specificity platform. Breadth meant the fraction of unique TCRs that were SARS-CoV-2-associated, whereas depth meant the fraction of total T cells that were SARS-CoV-2-associated. Using the MIRA data, every spike-specific TCR was mapped to the spike region that the TCR reacted to and assigned to either a CD4 or a CD8 class. Log10-transformed breadth and depth values were compared by one-way ANOVA with Sidak's multiple comparisons tests. In TCRdb, the immuneACCESS table is reduced to in-frame sequences with V and J assigned. These tables do not hold every clone; where another copy was compared, an unresolved V gene accounts for under half, and the others remain unexplained. V, J and clone size were drawn from that table, and D and trimming were deduced from the DNA. The sample table records about 45,000 clones; 80% to 90% of these occur just once. In total, the top ten clones hold around 1.1% of the sample.

Material: peripheral blood, obtained 28 days after the second AZD1222 dose. The chain is assembled from TRBV11-2 and TRBJ1-2; the D gene identity is not certain. The TCR sequence derives from an adult who received the AZD1222 COVID-19 vaccine. The nucleotides read TGTGCCAGCAGCTTAGGTGATGGCTACACCTTC. It translates to CASSLGDGYTF.